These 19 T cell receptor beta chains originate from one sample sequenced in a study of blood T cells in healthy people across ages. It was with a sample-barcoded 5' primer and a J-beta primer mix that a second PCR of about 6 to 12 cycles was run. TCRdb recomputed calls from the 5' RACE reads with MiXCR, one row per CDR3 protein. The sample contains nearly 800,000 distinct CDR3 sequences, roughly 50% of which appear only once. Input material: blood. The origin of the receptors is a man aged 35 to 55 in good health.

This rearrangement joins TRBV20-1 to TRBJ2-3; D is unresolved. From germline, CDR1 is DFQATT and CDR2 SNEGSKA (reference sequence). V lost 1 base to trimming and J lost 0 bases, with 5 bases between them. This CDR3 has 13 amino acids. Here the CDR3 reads CSARAASTDTQYF. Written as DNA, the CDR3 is TGCAGTGCTAGAGCCGCGAGCACAGATACGCAGTATTTT.

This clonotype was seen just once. CDR3 in amino acids: CSVGTVNGYTF. The CDR3 DNA is TGCAGCGTAGGAACCGTCAATGGCTACACCTTC. The genes are TRBV29-1 and TRBJ1-2; D gene ambiguous. The CDR3 extends over 11 amino acids. V dropped 6 bases and J dropped 6 bases, with 11 bases sitting between them. Germline-derived CDR1 and CDR2 are SQVTM and ANQGSEA.

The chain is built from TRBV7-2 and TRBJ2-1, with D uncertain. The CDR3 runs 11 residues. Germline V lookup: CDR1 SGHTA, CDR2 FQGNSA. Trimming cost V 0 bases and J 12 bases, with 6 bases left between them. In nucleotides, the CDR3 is TGTGCCAGCAGCTTAGCTTCTCGGCAGTTCTTC. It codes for CASSLASRQFF.

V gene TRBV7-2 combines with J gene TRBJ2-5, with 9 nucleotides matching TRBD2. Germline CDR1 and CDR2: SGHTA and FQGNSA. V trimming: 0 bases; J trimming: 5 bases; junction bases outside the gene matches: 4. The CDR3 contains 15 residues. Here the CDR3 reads CASSLAISGGETQYF. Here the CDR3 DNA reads TGTGCCAGCAGCTTAGCGATTAGCGGGGGTGAGACCCAGTACTTC. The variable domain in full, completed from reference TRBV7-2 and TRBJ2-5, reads GAGVSQSPSNKVTEKGKDVELRCDPISGHTALYWYRQSLGQGLEFLIYFQGNSAPDKSGLPSDRFSAERTGGSVSTLTIQRTQQEDSAVYLCASSLAISGGETQYFGPGTRLLVL.

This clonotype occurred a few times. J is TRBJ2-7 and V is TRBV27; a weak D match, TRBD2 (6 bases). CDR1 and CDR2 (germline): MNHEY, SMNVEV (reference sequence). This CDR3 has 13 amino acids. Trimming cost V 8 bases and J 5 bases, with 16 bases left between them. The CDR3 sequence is CASSGIWGDEQYF. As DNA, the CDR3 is TGTGCCAGCTCGGGGATTTGGGGGGACGAGCAGTACTTC.

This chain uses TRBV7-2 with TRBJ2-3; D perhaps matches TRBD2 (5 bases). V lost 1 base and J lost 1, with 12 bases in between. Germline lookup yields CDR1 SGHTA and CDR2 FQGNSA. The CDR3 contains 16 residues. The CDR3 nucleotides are TGTGCCAGCAGCTTAGTAGCGCGGGCGGGCACAGATACGCAGTATTTT. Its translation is CASSLVARAGTDTQYF.

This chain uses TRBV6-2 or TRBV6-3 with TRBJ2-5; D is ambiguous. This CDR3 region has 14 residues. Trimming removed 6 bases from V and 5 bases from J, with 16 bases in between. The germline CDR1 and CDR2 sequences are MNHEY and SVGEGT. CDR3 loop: CASRHRPPMETQYF. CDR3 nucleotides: TGTGCCAGCAGACATCGGCCCCCGATGGAGACCCAGTACTTC.

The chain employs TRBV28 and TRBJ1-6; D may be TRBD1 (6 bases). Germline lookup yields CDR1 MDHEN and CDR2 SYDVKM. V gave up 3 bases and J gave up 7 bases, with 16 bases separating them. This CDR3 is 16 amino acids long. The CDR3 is CASSFGGRIRNSPLHF. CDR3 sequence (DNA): TGTGCCAGCAGTTTTGGGGGGCGCATTCGGAATTCACCCCTCCACTTT.

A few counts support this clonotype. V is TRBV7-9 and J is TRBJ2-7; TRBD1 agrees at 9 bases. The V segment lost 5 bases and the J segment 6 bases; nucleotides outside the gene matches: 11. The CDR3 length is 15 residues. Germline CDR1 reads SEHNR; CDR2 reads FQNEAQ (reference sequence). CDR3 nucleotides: TGTGCCAGCAGCGGGGACAGGGAGGGGATCCCCGAGCAGTACTTC. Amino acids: CASSGDREGIPEQYF.

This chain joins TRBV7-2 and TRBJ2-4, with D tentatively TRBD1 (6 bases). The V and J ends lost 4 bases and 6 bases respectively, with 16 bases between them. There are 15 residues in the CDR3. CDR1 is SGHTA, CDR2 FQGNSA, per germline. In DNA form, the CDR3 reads TGTGCCAGCAGCTCTCAGGGGCAGGGGTCAAACATTCAGTACTTC. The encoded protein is CASSSQGQGSNIQYF.

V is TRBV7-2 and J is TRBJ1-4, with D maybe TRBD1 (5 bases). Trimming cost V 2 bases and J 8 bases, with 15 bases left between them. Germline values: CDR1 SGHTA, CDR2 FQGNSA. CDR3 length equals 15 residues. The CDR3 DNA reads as TGTGCCAGCAGCTTAACACCTCTCGGGGGGGAAAAACTGTTTTTT. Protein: CASSLTPLGGEKLFF.

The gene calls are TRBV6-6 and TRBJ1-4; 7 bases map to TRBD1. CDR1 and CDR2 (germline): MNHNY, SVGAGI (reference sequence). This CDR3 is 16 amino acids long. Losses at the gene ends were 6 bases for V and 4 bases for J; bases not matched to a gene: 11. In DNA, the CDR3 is TGTGCCAGCAGCTCACAAAGCGGGACAGATAATGAAAAACTGTTTTTT. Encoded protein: CASSSQSGTDNEKLFF.

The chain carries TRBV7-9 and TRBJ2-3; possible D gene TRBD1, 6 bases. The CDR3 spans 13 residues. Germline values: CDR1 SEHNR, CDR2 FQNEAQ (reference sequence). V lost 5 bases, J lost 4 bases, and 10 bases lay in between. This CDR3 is CASSKTGSDTQYF. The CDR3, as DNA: TGTGCCAGCAGCAAGACAGGTTCAGATACGCAGTATTTT.

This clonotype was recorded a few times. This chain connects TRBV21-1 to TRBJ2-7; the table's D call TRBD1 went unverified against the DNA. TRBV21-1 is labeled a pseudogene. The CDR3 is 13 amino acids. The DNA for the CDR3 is TGTGCCAGCAGAGACGGGAACGACTACGAGCAGTACTTC. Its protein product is CASRDGNDYEQYF.

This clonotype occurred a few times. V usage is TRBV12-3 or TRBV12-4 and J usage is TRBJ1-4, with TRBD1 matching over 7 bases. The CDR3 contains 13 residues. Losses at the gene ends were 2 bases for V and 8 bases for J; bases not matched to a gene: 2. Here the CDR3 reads CASSLIRGEKLFF. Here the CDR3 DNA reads TGTGCCAGCAGTTTAATCAGGGGGGAAAAACTGTTTTTT.

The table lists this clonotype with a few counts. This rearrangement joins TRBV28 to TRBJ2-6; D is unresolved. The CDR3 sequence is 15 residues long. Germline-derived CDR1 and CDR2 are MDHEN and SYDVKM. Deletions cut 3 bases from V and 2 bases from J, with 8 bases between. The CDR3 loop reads CASSFPSPGANVLTF. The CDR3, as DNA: TGTGCCAGCAGTTTCCCCAGTCCTGGGGCCAACGTCCTGACTTTC.

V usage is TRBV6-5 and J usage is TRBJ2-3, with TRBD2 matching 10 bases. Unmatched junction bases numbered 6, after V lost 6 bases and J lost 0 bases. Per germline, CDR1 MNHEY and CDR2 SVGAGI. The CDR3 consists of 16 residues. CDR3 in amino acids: CASRSLAGFSTDTQYF. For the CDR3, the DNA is TGTGCCAGCAGGTCACTAGCGGGATTCAGCACAGATACGCAGTATTTT.

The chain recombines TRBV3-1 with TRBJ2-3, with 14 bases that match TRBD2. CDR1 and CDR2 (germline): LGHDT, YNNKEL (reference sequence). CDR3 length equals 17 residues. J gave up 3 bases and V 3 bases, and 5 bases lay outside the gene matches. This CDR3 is CASSHAWTSGRTDTQYF. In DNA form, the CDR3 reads TGTGCCAGCAGCCACGCATGGACTAGCGGGAGGACAGATACGCAGTATTTT.

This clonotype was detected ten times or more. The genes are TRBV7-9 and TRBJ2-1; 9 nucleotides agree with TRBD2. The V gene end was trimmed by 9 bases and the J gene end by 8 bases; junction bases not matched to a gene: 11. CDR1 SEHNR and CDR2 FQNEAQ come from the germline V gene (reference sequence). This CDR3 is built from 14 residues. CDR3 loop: CASKIAGAEDEQFF. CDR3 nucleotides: TGTGCCAGTAAAATAGCGGGAGCTGAGGATGAGCAGTTCTTC.